The clone carrying this T cell receptor (beta chain) was detected only once. In the original workflow: Researchers report that nucleated cell counts were estimated from reference gene primer amplification. Produced via immunoSEQ multiplex PCR; TCRdb's table is partial and in-frame only. V and J calls and clone size are copied from that table; D and trimming were computed from the DNA. This sample carries some 310,000 clones, approximately 87% of them seen once, and the ten largest clones take roughly 2.9%. The data originate from a study of blood T cell repertoires in COVID-19. Study at large: Samples representing acute and convalescent COVID-19 were sourced from the United States, Italy and Spain. Sources were T cells, B-cell-depleted T cells, or PBMCs; the material itself was cDNA or gDNA.

Seattle participants joined during active infection and were tracked over time. The CDR3 length is 16 residues. Deletions cut 0 bases from V and 0 bases from J, with 9 bases between. Per the germline V gene, CDR1 is LNHNV and CDR2 is YYDKDF (reference sequence). The chain carries TRBV15 and TRBJ1-3; the D is unclear. This clonotype was obtained from a woman aged 25-40 years with COVID-19, enrolled during active disease. Specimen: peripheral blood. The CDR3 DNA follows: TGTGCCACCAGCAGAGACACCTTGAGCTCTGGAAACACCATATATTTT. Its protein is CATSRDTLSSGNTIYF.